This T cell receptor (beta chain) was sequenced for a study of shared clonotypes between healthy human individuals. About the research overall: Participating donors consisted of two women and a few men aged 18 to 49. Study findings and constraints: Sampling covered blood only; tissue repertoires likely differ.

On this clone itself: Its antigen is not identified.

This CDR3 is built from 14 residues. The V gene end was trimmed by 1 base and the J gene end by 4 bases; junction bases not matched to a gene: 7. The germline V gene has CDR1 GTSNPN and CDR2 SVGIG (reference sequence). Sequenced by immunoSEQ multiplex PCR; TCRdb stores in-frame clones only, minus some. This table has approximately 500,000 clones, 79% appearing once. The chain combines TRBV30 with TRBJ2-7; TRBD2 aligns across 7 bases. Sequencing used PBMCs. This clonotype was sampled from a woman aged 40-49 years in good health. Some clones in this sample may be carry-over from other donors' samples. The CDR3 reads CAWSGRESTYEQYF. The CDR3 nucleotides are TGTGCCTGGAGTGGGCGGGAGTCTACTTACGAGCAGTACTTC.